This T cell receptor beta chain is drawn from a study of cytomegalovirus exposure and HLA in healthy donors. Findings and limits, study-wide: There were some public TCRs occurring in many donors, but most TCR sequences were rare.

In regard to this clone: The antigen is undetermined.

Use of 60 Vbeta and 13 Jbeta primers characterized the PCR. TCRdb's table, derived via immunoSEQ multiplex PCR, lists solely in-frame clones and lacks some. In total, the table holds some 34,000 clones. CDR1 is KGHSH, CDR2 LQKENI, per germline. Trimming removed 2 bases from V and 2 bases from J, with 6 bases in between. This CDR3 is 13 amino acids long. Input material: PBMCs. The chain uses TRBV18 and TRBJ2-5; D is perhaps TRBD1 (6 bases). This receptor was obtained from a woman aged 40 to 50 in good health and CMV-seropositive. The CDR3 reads CASSPGQQETQYF. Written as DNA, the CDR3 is TGTGCCAGCTCACCAGGACAGCAAGAGACCCAGTACTTC. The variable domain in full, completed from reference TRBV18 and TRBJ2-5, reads NAGVMQNPRHLVRRRGQEARLRCSPMKGHSHVYWYRQLPEEGLKFMVYLQKENIIDESGMPKERFSAEFPKEGPSILRIQQVVRGDSAAYFCASSPGQQETQYFGPGTRLLVL.